These 30 T cell receptor beta chains were all obtained from the same sample, sequenced in a study of shared T cell receptors in the human thymus. Sequenced by immunoSEQ multiplex PCR; TCRdb stores in-frame clones only, minus some. The sample has hundreds of thousands of clones, around 87% seen once. The data also belong to a second study, concerning human thymus T cells.

Source material: thymocytes. All receptors come from a boy younger than two with a congenital heart defect.

This chain connects TRBV6-6 to TRBJ2-7; 8 bases agree with TRBD1. In germline, CDR1 is MNHNY, CDR2 SVGAGI (reference sequence). Losses at the gene ends were 2 bases for V and 2 bases for J; bases not matched to a gene: 2. The CDR3 extends over 14 amino acids. The CDR3 sequence is CASSYQDRAYEQYF. The CDR3 DNA sequence: TGTGCCAGCAGTTACCAGGACAGGGCCTACGAGCAGTACTTC.

The V gene is TRBV19, the J gene TRBJ1-2; D remains unclear. With 7 bases removed from V and 5 bases from J, the gap between germline ends came to 14 bases. The V gene's germline CDR1 is LNHDA and CDR2 SQIVND (reference sequence). The CDR3 has 13 amino acids. CDR3 residues: CASTPRGKYGYTF. The CDR3 bases are TGTGCCAGTACCCCCCGCGGAAAGTATGGCTACACCTTC.

The chain joins TRBV13 to TRBJ2-7; TRBD1 matches at 7 bases. Germline values: CDR1 PRHDT, CDR2 FYEKMQ (reference sequence). V shed 8 bases and J 5 bases; nucleotides not matched to a gene: 18. CDR3 length: 16 amino acids. The CDR3: CASSPTLRQGVNEQYF. The CDR3 nucleotides read TGTGCCAGCTCCCCAACCCTTCGACAGGGTGTCAACGAGCAGTACTTC. The variable domain in full, with the rest retrieved from reference TRBV13 and TRBJ2-7, is AAGVIQSPRHLIKEKRETATLKCYPIPRHDTVYWYQQGPGQDPQFLISFYEKMQSDKGSIPDRFSAQQFSDYHSELNMSSLELGDSALYFCASSPTLRQGVNEQYFGPGTRLTVT.

V usage is TRBV11-2 and J usage is TRBJ1-2, with 12 bases aligning to TRBD1. V shed 3 bases and J 3 bases; nucleotides not matched to a gene: 8. The germline V gene encodes CDR1 SGHAT and CDR2 FQNNGV. The CDR3 covers 17 residues. This CDR3 reads CASSFAGTGGADYGYTF. For the CDR3, the DNA is TGTGCCAGCAGCTTTGCCGGGACAGGGGGCGCGGACTATGGCTACACCTTC.

The chain recombines TRBV6-1 with TRBJ2-3; D might be TRBD1 (6 bases). CDR1 and CDR2 from the germline V gene are MNHNS and SASEGT. There are 14 residues in the CDR3. V dropped 6 bases and J dropped 0 bases, with 10 bases sitting between them. This chain's CDR3 is CASRTGVSTDTQYF. The CDR3 DNA reads TGTGCCAGCAGGACAGGAGTCAGCACAGATACGCAGTATTTT.

V gene TRBV2 combines with J gene TRBJ2-1; TRBD2 aligns across 12 bases. The CDR3 is 14 amino acids. The V and J ends lost 10 bases and 6 bases, in that order; junction bases with no gene match: 7. Germline loops: CDR1 SNHLY, CDR2 FYNNEI. CDR3 region: CAIPTSGSINEQFF. In DNA form, the CDR3 reads TGTGCCATCCCGACTAGCGGGAGTATCAATGAGCAGTTCTTC. Full variable domain (outside the CDR3, taken from reference TRBV2 and TRBJ2-1): EPEVTQTPSHQVTQMGQEVILRCVPISNHLYFYWYRQILGQKVEFLVSFYNNEISEKSEIFDDQFSVERPDGSNFTLKIRSTKLEDSAMYFCAIPTSGSINEQFFGPGTRLTVL.

This chain connects TRBV6-5 to TRBJ2-7, with D tentatively TRBD2 (6 bases). The CDR3 is 15 amino acids. The germline V gene encodes CDR1 MNHEY and CDR2 SVGAGI. V was cut by 2 bases and J by 4 bases, with 15 bases left in between. CDR3 DNA: TGTGCCAGCAGTTACGCCCTAGCGTTTAATTACGAGCAGTACTTC. This sequence encodes CASSYALAFNYEQYF.

The gene calls are TRBV4-3 and TRBJ2-1, with TRBD2 matching 7 bases. The CDR3 has 17 residues. After removal of 0 bases from V and 0 bases from J, the junction contained 5 bases not matched to a gene. Per the germline V gene, CDR1 is LGHNA and CDR2 is YSLEER. Here the CDR3 reads CASSQDKRGSSYNEQFF. CDR3 nucleotide sequence: TGCGCCAGCAGCCAAGACAAGCGGGGAAGCTCCTACAATGAGCAGTTCTTC.

This clone was picked up one time. The chain recombines TRBV5-5 with TRBJ1-1, with a weak D call TRBD1 (5 bases). Trimming shortened V by 0 bases and J by 2 bases, and 17 bases separated the two germline ends. The CDR3 has 17 residues. Germline CDR1 is SGHKS and CDR2 is YYEKEE (reference sequence). CDR3 coding DNA: TGTGCCAGCAGCTTGGACATCAAGGGGTCGACTAACACTGAAGCTTTCTTT. Its translation is CASSLDIKGSTNTEAFF.

The chain links TRBV9 to TRBJ1-2; 8 bases fit TRBD1. The V and J ends lost 2 bases and 3 bases, in that order; junction bases with no gene match: 0. This CDR3 is built from 13 residues. Germline-derived CDR1 and CDR2 are SGDLS and YYNGEE. CDR3 region: CASSVGQDYGYTF. In nucleotides, the CDR3 is TGTGCCAGCAGCGTGGGACAGGACTATGGCTACACCTTC. Combining the CDR3 with reference TRBV9 and TRBJ1-2 gives the whole variable domain DSGVTQTPKHLITATGQRVTLRCSPRSGDLSVYWYQQSLDQGLQFLIQYYNGEERAKGNILERFSAQQFPDLHSELNLSSLELGDSALYFCASSVGQDYGYTFGSGTRLTVV.

The sample holds one count of this clone. The rearrangement uses TRBV7-9 and TRBJ1-6; perhaps TRBD1 as D (6 bases). Trimming removed 8 bases from V and 7 bases from J, with 21 bases in between. Germline CDR1 and CDR2: SEHNR and FQNEAQ (reference sequence). CDR3 length: 16 amino acids. The DNA of the CDR3 is TGTGCCAGCGTAGGGGGGGGCCCCTTAAGGAATTCACCCCTCCACTTT. Translated: CASVGGGPLRNSPLHF.

V gene TRBV7-9 combines with J gene TRBJ2-7, with D possibly matching TRBD1 (5 bases). From germline, CDR1 is SEHNR and CDR2 FQNEAQ (reference sequence). V was shortened by 6 bases and J by 6 bases, with 18 bases between the two germline ends. The CDR3 is made up of 14 amino acids. The CDR3 here is CASSQTQGFGEQYF. The DNA for the CDR3 is TGTGCCAGCAGTCAAACCCAGGGATTTGGCGAGCAGTACTTC. Full variable domain (missing parts from reference TRBV7-9 and TRBJ2-7): DTGVSQNPRHKITKRGQNVTFRCDPISEHNRLYWYRQTLGQGPEFLTYFQNEAQLEKSRLLSDRFSAERPKGSFSTLEIQRTEQGDSAMYLCASSQTQGFGEQYFGPGTRLTVT.

The rearrangement uses TRBV5-1 and TRBJ1-2, with D uncertain. Germline CDR1 and CDR2: SGHRS and YFSETQ. This CDR3 has 14 residues. The V end lost 4 bases, the J end lost 1 base, and 11 bases lay between the germline ends. DNA for the CDR3: TGCGCCAGCAGCGCAGGCCGGGGTAACTATGGCTACACCTTC. The encoded protein is CASSAGRGNYGYTF.

The rearrangement uses TRBV29-1 and TRBJ1-1; 8 bases fit TRBD1. Germline CDR1 and CDR2: SQVTM and ANQGSEA. Trimming took 4 bases from V and 5 from J; bases not matched to a gene: 6. The CDR3 spans 13 residues. CDR3 DNA: TGCAGCGTTGTCGGGACAGGACCTACTGAAGCTTTCTTT. Encoded protein: CSVVGTGPTEAFF.

This chain links TRBV5-6 with TRBJ2-7; 7 bases are a match to TRBD1. There are 13 residues in the CDR3. The germline gives CDR1 SGHDT, CDR2 YYEEEE. Germline trimming cut 6 bases from V and 3 bases from J; bases unmatched to any gene: 6. Here the CDR3 reads CASNGPGGYEQYF. The CDR3 DNA sequence: TGTGCCAGCAACGGCCCAGGGGGCTACGAGCAGTACTTC.

The sample holds one count of this clone. This sequence joins TRBV7-2 and TRBJ2-6; 11 nucleotides match TRBD1. There are 17 residues in the CDR3. The trim removed 4 bases at V and 2 bases at J, leaving 4 bases unmatched. Germline-derived CDR1 and CDR2 are SGHTA and FQGNSA. CDR3 coding DNA: TGTGCCAGCAGCTCTGGACAGGGGGCGACTGGGGCCAACGTCCTGACTTTC. Translation gives CASSSGQGATGANVLTF.

The rearrangement uses TRBV6-5 and TRBJ2-5; D call uncertain. This CDR3 comprises 14 residues. CDR1 and CDR2 (germline): MNHEY, SVGAGI. Trimming cost V 5 bases and J 6 bases, with 16 bases left between them. In DNA form, the CDR3 reads TGTGCCAGCAGTATCTCAAGTCGGCGGAAGACCCAGTACTTC. Protein product: CASSISSRRKTQYF.

This chain uses TRBV5-8 with TRBJ1-6; TRBD1 agrees at 8 bases. CDR1 is SGHTS and CDR2 is YDEGEE in the germline V gene. This CDR3 is built from 15 residues. V lost 6 bases, J lost 5 bases, and 7 bases stayed unmatched. The CDR3 DNA follows: TGTGCCAGCACCCTTGACAGGGGCCATAATTCACCCCTCCACTTT. Protein: CASTLDRGHNSPLHF.

V usage is TRBV2 and J usage is TRBJ2-3, with D possibly being TRBD2 (5 bases). The germline V and J ends were trimmed by 1 base and 3 bases, with 11 bases remaining between them. This CDR3 is 15 amino acids long. Germline V gene sequence: CDR1 SNHLY, CDR2 FYNNEI. The CDR3 DNA reads as TGTGCCAGCAGTGAAGGGACTGATAGTACAGATACGCAGTATTTT. Its translation: CASSEGTDSTDTQYF.

V usage is TRBV5-6 and J usage is TRBJ1-2, with D hard to call. CDR3 length equals 15 residues. The V and J ends lost 3 bases and 0 bases respectively, with 12 bases between them. The germline V gene encodes CDR1 SGHDT and CDR2 YYEEEE. DNA for the CDR3: TGTGCCAGCAGCTCGAGGAGAGAGGCTAACTATGGCTACACCTTC. Protein: CASSSRREANYGYTF.

J is TRBJ2-7 and V is TRBV9; 9 positions agree with TRBD2. The CDR3 runs 15 residues. Germline lookup yields CDR1 SGDLS and CDR2 YYNGEE. J gave up 4 bases and V 1 base, and 6 bases lay outside the gene matches. In DNA form, the CDR3 reads TGTGCCAGCAGCGTAACGAGCGGGGGGAAATACGAGCAGTACTTC. It codes for CASSVTSGGKYEQYF.

The chain uses TRBV6-1 and TRBJ1-1; D is unclear. Per germline, CDR1 MNHNS and CDR2 SASEGT. The V gene lost 3 bases and the J gene lost 2 bases, with 13 bases spanning the gap. The CDR3 length is 15 residues. The DNA for the CDR3 is TGTGCCAGCAGTGATAGAGGCAGACCTAACACTGAAGCTTTCTTT. This sequence encodes CASSDRGRPNTEAFF.

The chain recombines TRBV27 with TRBJ2-3; 7 bases line up with TRBD2. The CDR3 has 16 amino acids. Losses at the gene ends were 3 bases for V and 2 bases for J; bases not matched to a gene: 8. CDR1 MNHEY and CDR2 SMNVEV come from the germline V gene (reference sequence). Written as DNA, the CDR3 is TGTGCCAGCAGTTTGGGCTTAGCGGGTTTCACAGATACGCAGTATTTT. It encodes CASSLGLAGFTDTQYF.

The genes are TRBV16 and TRBJ1-2, with 7 bases identical to TRBD1. Germline V CDR1 and CDR2: KGHSY, FQNENV. This CDR3 spans 16 amino acids. V lost 1 base to trimming and J lost 4 bases; unmatched junction nucleotides: 9. For the CDR3, the DNA is TGTGCCAGCAGCCAATATCCCCTGGCAGGGGGCTATGGCTACACCTTC. Protein sequence: CASSQYPLAGGYGYTF.

Remarks on this clone: The sample contains more than one DNA sequence encoding this CDR3. This chain connects TRBV6-6 to TRBJ1-5; D is perhaps TRBD1 (6 bases). The CDR3 extends over 13 amino acids. Germline loops: CDR1 MNHNY, CDR2 SVGAGI (reference sequence). V was shortened by 5 bases and J by 1 base, with 6 bases between the two germline ends. The CDR3 region has the DNA TGTGCCAGCAGTGGGGGCAGCAATCAGCCCCAGCATTTT. The encoded protein is CASSGGSNQPQHF.

This sequence joins TRBV28 and TRBJ1-2; a weak D match, TRBD1 (5 bases). The germline V gene encodes CDR1 MDHEN and CDR2 SYDVKM. The V end lost 2 bases, the J end lost 6 bases, and 13 bases lay between the germline ends. This CDR3 is 14 amino acids long. The CDR3 coding sequence is TGTGCCAGCAGTTTAGTTGGGGGGATCAATGGCTACACCTTC. Amino acid sequence: CASSLVGGINGYTF.

This clone appeared once. The V and J genes are TRBV7-2 and TRBJ2-2; possibly TRBD1 for D (6 bases). V was trimmed by 1 base and J by 4 bases, leaving 13 bases between them. This CDR3 has 16 residues. Looked up from germline, CDR1 is SGHTA and CDR2 is FQGNSA. The CDR3 DNA is TGTGCCAGCAGCTTAGTGGCAGGGGCTTTCACCGGGGAGCTGTTTTTT. Protein sequence: CASSLVAGAFTGELFF.

This chain uses TRBV28 with TRBJ1-1; D unclear. Trimming stripped 4 bases from V and 1 base from J, with 7 bases between. The CDR3 is 13 amino acids. CDR1 and CDR2 from the germline V gene are MDHEN and SYDVKM. This CDR3 reads CASSSYRNTEAFF. In nucleotides, the CDR3 is TGTGCCAGCAGTTCATACAGGAACACTGAAGCTTTCTTT.

In DNA form, the CDR3 reads TGTGCCAGCAGGACTAGCAGCTACGAGCAGTACTTC. Protein sequence: CASRTSSYEQYF. The chain is built from TRBV7-2 and TRBJ2-7; 7 bases fit TRBD2. Germline lookup yields CDR1 SGHTA and CDR2 FQGNSA. Germline trimming cut 6 bases from V and 3 bases from J; bases unmatched to any gene: 2. CDR3 length: 12 amino acids.

The V call is TRBV7-2, the J call TRBJ1-5; maybe TRBD1 (6 bases). The germline gives CDR1 SGHTA, CDR2 FQGNSA. Deletions cut 5 bases from V and 3 bases from J, with 11 bases between. CDR3 size: 14 residues. This CDR3 reads CASSLDRHNQPQHF. The DNA for the CDR3 is TGTGCCAGCAGCCTCGACAGGCACAATCAGCCCCAGCATTTT.